This TCR beta chain was recorded in a study of T cells after yellow fever vaccination. A note on this clonotype: What it binds is not known.

Points from the study as a whole: Re-detected after boosting: most primary clones, almost 97% of CD4 and 88% of CD8. One caveat is that FACS-sorted repertoires could contain abundant clonotypes contaminating from the bulk population.

A universal primer site and UMIs were added as TCR cDNA was made by 5'RACE template switching. One entry per CDR3 protein, called by TCRdb with MiXCR from the 5' RACE reads. The sample has roughly 180,000 distinct CDR3 sequences; about 6% are singletons. The material sequenced was CD4+ T cells sorted from PBMCs, taken on the day of the first yellow fever vaccination. This TCR was sampled from a man in his late teens or twenties who received the YFV17D yellow fever vaccine.

The CDR3 loop reads CASSHLGGGNNEQFF. In nucleotides, the CDR3 is TGTGCCAGCAGCCACCTCGGGGGGGGAAACAATGAGCAGTTCTTC. The chain employs TRBV4-2 and TRBJ2-1, with 8 nucleotides matching TRBD2. Germline values: CDR1 LGHNA, CDR2 YNFKEQ. The trim removed 3 bases at V and 5 bases at J, leaving 6 bases unmatched. The CDR3 consists of 15 residues.